This T cell receptor (beta chain) stems from a study of PD-L1 blockade in urothelial cancer. As for time point: pretreatment peripheral blood. There were between 1 and 8 samples from each patient, taken pretreatment and on-treatment. Study-wide results and caveats: By 3 weeks, tumor-associated blood clones had expanded more in durable-benefit patients. Below-median blood TCR clonality before treatment forecast better survival.

The assay was immunoSEQ multiplex PCR, and TCRdb's table has in-frame clones only and misses some. The sample includes 85,000 to 90,000 clones, around 89% of them seen just once. Comments on this clone: Its antigen is not identified.

The sample was PBMCs, taken around atezolizumab (anti-PD-L1) treatment. The TCR originated in a woman of 80 years or more with urothelial cancer.

The CDR3 coding sequence is TGTGCCAGCAGCCAATCTCGCAATCAGCCCCAGCATTTT. This codes for CASSQSRNQPQHF. The chain combines TRBV4-2 with TRBJ1-5; D unclear. The CDR3 totals 13 residues. The V end was cut by 2 bases, the J end by 2 bases, with 4 bases between. Germline CDR1 is LGHNA and CDR2 is YNFKEQ.